A single sample gave rise to the 32 T cell receptor beta chains below, sequenced in a study of cytomegalovirus exposure and HLA in healthy donors. The PCR was carried out with 60 Vbeta primers and 13 Jbeta primers. Assay: immunoSEQ multiplex PCR; the TCRdb copy retains only in-frame clones and omits some. The sample gives more than 95,000 clones, more than 60% of which show up once; 7.5% to 9.5% is in the top ten. What was sequenced was PBMCs. The receptors stem from a woman aged 50 to 65 in good health and CMV-seropositive.

The chain uses TRBV7-9 and TRBJ2-7, with D possibly matching TRBD1 (6 bases). The CDR3 runs to 15 residues. Germline CDR1 reads SEHNR; CDR2 reads FQNEAQ (reference sequence). Deletions cut 1 base from V and 0 bases from J, with 10 bases between. The CDR3 loop reads CASSLERGSSYEQYF. As DNA, the CDR3 is TGTGCCAGCAGCTTAGAAAGGGGGTCCTCCTACGAGCAGTACTTC.

This clone was detected a few times. The rearrangement links TRBV6-5 to TRBJ1-6; D remains unclear. In germline, CDR1 is MNHEY, CDR2 SVGAGI. CDR3 length: 14 amino acids. Trimming pared 2 bases from V and 10 bases from J, leaving 12 bases between. As DNA, the CDR3 is TGTGCCAGCAGTTACGTGCGGGCGTCCTCACCCCTCCACTTT. Translated, it gives CASSYVRASSPLHF.

The rearrangement uses TRBV10-3 and TRBJ1-1; D uncertain. This CDR3 region has 13 residues. Trimming pared 2 bases from V and 4 bases from J, leaving 8 bases between. The germline gives CDR1 ENHRY, CDR2 SYGVKD. CDR3 protein: CAISEPRGTEAFF. In nucleotides, the CDR3 is TGTGCCATCAGTGAGCCCCGGGGCACTGAAGCTTTCTTT.

The CDR3 nucleotides read TGCGCCAGCAGCCAAGAGCTCCTCGGGACCCTCCACTTT. Its protein product is CASSQELLGTLHF. This sequence joins TRBV4-3 and TRBJ1-6; D gene unclear. Germline lookup yields CDR1 LGHNA and CDR2 YSLEER. V was cut by 0 bases and J by 14 bases, with 11 bases left in between. The CDR3 sequence is 13 residues long.

The chain combines TRBV4-3 with TRBJ1-1; 7 bases are shared with TRBD1. CDR1 is LGHNA and CDR2 is YSLEER in the germline V gene. The CDR3 length is 15 residues. V lost 3 bases to trimming and J lost 0 bases; unmatched junction nucleotides: 4. The CDR3 spells CASSQLGQMNTEAFF. CDR3 coding DNA: TGCGCCAGCAGCCAGCTGGGACAGATGAACACTGAAGCTTTCTTT.

The chain joins TRBV5-4 to TRBJ1-2; 9 bases match TRBD1. The CDR3 is made up of 15 amino acids. Trimming removed 10 bases from V and 3 bases from J; junction bases left unmatched: 13. Per germline, CDR1 SGHNT and CDR2 YYREEE (reference sequence). CDR3 nucleotide sequence: TGTGCCGGGAAACTAGGGGACAGGGACCACTATGGCTACACCTTC. Amino acid sequence: CAGKLGDRDHYGYTF. Full variable domain (missing parts from reference TRBV5-4 and TRBJ1-2): ETGVTQSPTHLIKTRGQQVTLRCSSQSGHNTVSWYQQALGQGPQFIFQYYREEENGRGNFPPRFSGLQFPNYSSELNVNALELDDSALYLCAGKLGDRDHYGYTFGSGTRLTVV.

V is TRBV5-1 and J is TRBJ2-7, with 8 bases aligning to TRBD1. CDR1 SGHRS and CDR2 YFSETQ come from the germline V gene. V shed 2 bases, J shed 6 bases, and the junction held 4 bases outside the gene matches. CDR3 length: 13 residues. The CDR3 DNA follows: TGCGCCAGCAGCTTCGGACAGGGAGGCGAGCAGTACTTC. Encoded protein: CASSFGQGGEQYF.

The rearrangement links TRBV11-1 to TRBJ1-1, with TRBD1 matching over 9 bases. CDR3 length: 16 residues. Germline CDR1 is SGHAT and CDR2 is FQDESV (reference sequence). Germline trimming cut 0 bases from V and 0 bases from J; bases unmatched to any gene: 2. The CDR3 region is CASSLAGQGLNTEAFF. DNA for the CDR3: TGTGCCAGCAGCTTAGCGGGACAGGGTCTGAACACTGAAGCTTTCTTT.

V gene TRBV7-2 combines with J gene TRBJ2-6; TRBD2 aligns across 7 bases. This CDR3 spans 18 amino acids. Losses at the gene ends were 5 bases for V and 0 bases for J; bases not matched to a gene: 10. Germline V CDR1 and CDR2: SGHTA, FQGNSA. CDR3 in amino acids: CASSPQSGAYSGANVLTF. The DNA of the CDR3 is TGTGCCAGCAGCCCTCAAAGCGGGGCCTACTCTGGGGCCAACGTCCTGACTTTC.

The chain employs TRBV2 and TRBJ1-1; D gene unclear. V was trimmed by 7 bases and J by 0 bases, leaving 9 bases between them. Per the germline V gene, CDR1 is SNHLY and CDR2 is FYNNEI. The CDR3 extends over 13 amino acids. The CDR3 protein is CASMPRVNTEAFF. In DNA form, the CDR3 reads TGTGCCAGCATGCCGCGGGTGAACACTGAAGCTTTCTTT.

This clone showed up just once. The gene calls are TRBV5-1 and TRBJ1-4; D is unclear. V dropped 3 bases and J dropped 2 bases, with 8 bases sitting between them. Per germline, CDR1 SGHRS and CDR2 YFSETQ. The CDR3 extends over 14 amino acids. The CDR3, as DNA: TGCGCCAGCAGCTCGACTGGGACTAATGAAAAACTGTTTTTT. Amino acids: CASSSTGTNEKLFF.

The V gene is TRBV5-4, the J gene TRBJ2-2; 13 bases align to TRBD2. In germline, CDR1 is SGHNT, CDR2 YYREEE (reference sequence). The CDR3 totals 16 residues. The junction had 4 bases not matched to a gene; V was cut back by 3 bases and J by 5 bases. CDR3 bases: TGTGCCAGCAGCTCCCCGGGACTAGCGGGGACCGGGGAGCTGTTTTTT. Residues: CASSSPGLAGTGELFF.

The rearrangement joins TRBV7-3 to TRBJ2-7; no firm D call. CDR3 length equals 13 residues. Between the trimmed V and J ends, which lost 5 bases and 7 bases, there was a span of 15 bases. The V gene's germline CDR1 is SGHTA and CDR2 FQGTGA. The CDR3 is CASSLLGAGEQYF. In DNA, the CDR3 is TGTGCCAGCAGCCTGTTAGGTGCCGGGGAGCAGTACTTC.

The chain combines TRBV7-9 with TRBJ2-2; 8 bases are a match to TRBD1. From germline, CDR1 is SEHNR and CDR2 FQNEAQ (reference sequence). The CDR3 contains 15 residues. V dropped 3 bases and J dropped 2; count of bases not matched to a gene: 2. The CDR3 bases are TGTGCCAGCAGCTTCGGACAGGGTAACACCGGGGAGCTGTTTTTT. Protein: CASSFGQGNTGELFF.

V and J are TRBV7-2 and TRBJ2-7; D may be TRBD1 (5 bases). This CDR3 spans 14 amino acids. The germline V gene has CDR1 SGHTA and CDR2 FQGNSA. The V gene lost 5 bases and the J gene lost 2 bases, with 13 bases spanning the gap. This CDR3 is CASSRSTGPYEQYF. CDR3 nucleotides: TGTGCCAGCAGCCGGAGCACAGGCCCCTACGAGCAGTACTTC.

This chain links TRBV9 with TRBJ2-7; TRBD1 agrees at 12 bases. Looked up from germline, CDR1 is SGDLS and CDR2 is YYNGEE. The V segment lost 3 bases and the J segment 3 bases; nucleotides outside the gene matches: 10. CDR3 length: 17 residues. The DNA of the CDR3 is TGTGCCAGCAGCGCCGCGCCGGGACAGGGGGCCGACTACGAGCAGTACTTC. Its protein is CASSAAPGQGADYEQYF.

The rearrangement uses TRBV5-1 and TRBJ2-1, with D tentatively TRBD2 (6 bases). The CDR3 is 14 amino acids. CDR1 is SGHRS, CDR2 YFSETQ, per germline. V gave up 2 bases and J gave up 8 bases, with 14 bases separating them. The CDR3 here is CASSLAGPGDEQFF. The CDR3 DNA sequence: TGCGCCAGCAGCTTAGCGGGCCCCGGCGATGAGCAGTTCTTC.

This chain uses TRBV6-1 with TRBJ1-2, with TRBD1 identical over 9 bases. J lost 7 bases, V lost 6 bases, and 12 bases had no gene match. CDR3 length: 15 amino acids. Per germline, CDR1 MNHNS and CDR2 SASEGT. The CDR3 loop reads CASRGPRDREPGYTF. CDR3 sequence (DNA): TGTGCCAGCAGAGGCCCCCGGGACAGGGAACCTGGCTACACCTTC.

The chain combines TRBV7-9 with TRBJ1-2; D not resolved. Trimming pared 1 base from V and 8 bases from J, leaving 11 bases between. This CDR3 has 13 residues. Germline V lookup: CDR1 SEHNR, CDR2 FQNEAQ (reference sequence). This CDR3 reads CASSLVGAGGYTF. CDR3 sequence (DNA): TGTGCCAGCAGCTTAGTGGGTGCAGGAGGCTACACCTTC.

The rearrangement joins TRBV4-1 to TRBJ2-7, with D unclear. V shed 0 bases and J shed 2 bases, with 11 bases lying between them. This CDR3 has 15 amino acids. Germline CDR1 MGHRA, CDR2 YSYEKL. CDR3 nucleotide sequence: TGCGCCAGCAGCCAAGATGCCTATTTCGCCTACGAGCAGTACTTC. Amino acid sequence: CASSQDAYFAYEQYF.

Regarding this clone: Compared with germline, one end of the junction differs, possibly owing to a read error. V is TRBV7-9 and J is TRBJ2-7; 13 bases match TRBD2. This CDR3 has 15 residues. Germline values: CDR1 SEHNR, CDR2 FQNEAQ (reference sequence). The CDR3 bases are TGTTCCAGCAGCTTTGGACTAGCGGGAGTCTACGAGCAGTACTTC. This codes for CSSSFGLAGVYEQYF.

This chain connects TRBV27 to TRBJ2-7, with TRBD2 identical over 11 bases. The CDR3 totals 16 residues. V gave up 3 bases and J gave up 2 bases; unmatched junction bases: 6. Germline V CDR1 and CDR2: MNHEY, SMNVEV (reference sequence). DNA of the CDR3: TGTGCCAGCAGTTTCTCACTAGCGGGAGTACCCTACGAGCAGTACTTC. This codes for CASSFSLAGVPYEQYF.

The chain couples TRBV5-1 to TRBJ1-1; possible D gene TRBD1, 5 bases. Per germline, CDR1 SGHRS and CDR2 YFSETQ. There are 14 residues in the CDR3. Trimming removed 4 bases at V and 1 base at J, with 11 bases between. CDR3 in amino acids: CASSDQGTNTEAFF. The CDR3 DNA is TGCGCCAGCAGCGATCAGGGTACGAACACTGAAGCTTTCTTT.

The chain has TRBV7-5 and TRBJ1-5; the table's D gene call, TRBD1, was not cross checked with the DNA. TRBV7-5 is designated a pseudogene. The length of the CDR3 is 14 residues. The CDR3 loop is CARSLRDRGQPQHF. The DNA of the CDR3 is TGTGCCAGAAGCCTCCGGGACAGGGGTCAGCCCCAGCATTTT.

The chain employs TRBV19 and TRBJ1-2, with 9 bases matching TRBD1. The CDR3 runs to 13 residues. The J segment lost 2 bases and the V segment lost 6 bases, leaving 1 base of the junction unmatched. CDR1 is LNHDA and CDR2 is SQIVND in the germline V gene (reference sequence). The CDR3 nucleotides are TGTGCCAGTAGCGACAGGGGGAACTATGGCTACACCTTC. Amino acid sequence: CASSDRGNYGYTF.

This clone was recorded a few times. The gene calls are TRBV7-2 and TRBJ2-7; D gene ambiguous. Trimming removed 1 base from V and 0 bases from J, with 10 bases in between. This CDR3 has 15 amino acids. CDR1 is SGHTA, CDR2 FQGNSA, per germline. The DNA of the CDR3 is TGTGCCAGCAGCTTAGTGGGCTCGAGCTCCTACGAGCAGTACTTC. It translates to CASSLVGSSSYEQYF.

The chain uses TRBV30 and TRBJ1-5, with D perhaps matching TRBD1 (5 bases). Germline values: CDR1 GTSNPN, CDR2 SVGIG (reference sequence). V lost 2 bases, J lost 5 bases, and 10 bases lay in between. The CDR3 runs to 13 residues. The CDR3 here is CAWSQGIYQPQHF. For the CDR3, the DNA is TGTGCCTGGAGTCAGGGAATATATCAGCCCCAGCATTTT.

The table lists this clone with a few counts. The chain has TRBV9 and TRBJ1-2; D gene unclear. Germline V lookup: CDR1 SGDLS, CDR2 YYNGEE. CDR3 size: 15 residues. V was trimmed by 4 bases and J by 10 bases, leaving 23 bases between them. The CDR3 DNA is TGTGCCAGCAGCCTTACTGACTCAACTATGTTGAACTACACCTTC. It specifies CASSLTDSTMLNYTF.

The chain uses TRBV4-2 and TRBJ2-2, with 7 nucleotides matching TRBD2. Germline V gene sequence: CDR1 LGHNA, CDR2 YNFKEQ. Trimming at V came to 1 base and at J to 5 bases, leaving 13 bases not matched to a gene. The CDR3 sequence is 18 residues long. The CDR3 sequence is CASSQGHGAGESTGELFF. Written as DNA, the CDR3 is TGTGCCAGCAGCCAAGGACACGGGGCGGGGGAATCAACCGGGGAGCTGTTTTTT.

This clone appeared a single time. CDR3 DNA sequence: TGTGCCAGCAGGAGACAGGCCTCGAACACCGGGGAGCTGTTTTTT. Protein: CASRRQASNTGELFF. The chain carries TRBV5-4 and TRBJ2-2; D may be TRBD1 (6 bases). The V gene lost 5 bases and the J gene lost 0 bases, with 11 bases spanning the gap. The CDR3 loop spans 15 amino acids. The germline gives CDR1 SGHNT, CDR2 YYREEE (reference sequence).

CDR3 sequence reads: CASSYGGGGSYGYTF. As DNA, the CDR3 is TGTGCCAGCAGTTACGGGGGCGGCGGGAGTTATGGCTACACCTTC. This chain joins TRBV27 and TRBJ1-2; weak D call: TRBD1 (6 bases). CDR1 and CDR2 from the germline V gene are MNHEY and SMNVEV (reference sequence). CDR3 length: 15 amino acids. With 4 bases removed from V and 5 bases from J, the gap between germline ends came to 17 bases.

This clone was recorded many times. This rearrangement joins TRBV4-3 to TRBJ1-6; D unclear. Germline V CDR1 and CDR2: LGHNA, YSLEER. The CDR3 has 15 residues. V was trimmed by 0 bases and J by 10 bases, leaving 13 bases between them. CDR3 region: CASSQDRASRSPLHF. The CDR3 coding sequence is TGCGCCAGCAGCCAAGATCGAGCCTCACGGTCACCCCTCCACTTT.